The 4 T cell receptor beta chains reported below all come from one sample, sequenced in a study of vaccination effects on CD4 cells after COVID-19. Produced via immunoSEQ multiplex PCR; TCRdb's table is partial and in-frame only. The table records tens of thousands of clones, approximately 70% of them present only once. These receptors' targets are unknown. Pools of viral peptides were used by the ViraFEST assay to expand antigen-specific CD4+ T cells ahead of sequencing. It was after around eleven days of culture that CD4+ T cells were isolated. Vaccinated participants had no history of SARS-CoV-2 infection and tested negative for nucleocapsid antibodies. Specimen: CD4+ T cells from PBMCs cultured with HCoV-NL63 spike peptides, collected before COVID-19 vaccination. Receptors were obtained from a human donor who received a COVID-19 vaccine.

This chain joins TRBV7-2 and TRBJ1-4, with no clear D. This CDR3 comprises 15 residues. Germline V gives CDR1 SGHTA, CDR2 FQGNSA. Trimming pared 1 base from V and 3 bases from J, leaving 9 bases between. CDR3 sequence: CASSLGGYPNEKLFF. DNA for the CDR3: TGTGCCAGCAGCTTAGGAGGGTACCCTAATGAAAAACTGTTTTTT.

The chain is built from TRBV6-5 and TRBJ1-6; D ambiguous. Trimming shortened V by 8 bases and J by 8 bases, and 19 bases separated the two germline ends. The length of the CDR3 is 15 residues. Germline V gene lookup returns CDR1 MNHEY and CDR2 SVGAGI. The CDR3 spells CASGTLSRVDSPLHF. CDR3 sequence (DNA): TGTGCCAGCGGAACCTTATCCAGAGTGGATTCACCCCTCCACTTT.

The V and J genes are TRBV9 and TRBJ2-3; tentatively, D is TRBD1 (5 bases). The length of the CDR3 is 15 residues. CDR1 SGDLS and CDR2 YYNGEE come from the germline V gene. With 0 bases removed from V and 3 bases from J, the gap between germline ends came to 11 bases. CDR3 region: CASSVVRVGTDTQYF. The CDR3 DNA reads TGTGCCAGCAGCGTAGTCAGGGTTGGGACAGATACGCAGTATTTT. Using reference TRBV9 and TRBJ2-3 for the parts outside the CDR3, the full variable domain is DSGVTQTPKHLITATGQRVTLRCSPRSGDLSVYWYQQSLDQGLQFLIQYYNGEERAKGNILERFSAQQFPDLHSELNLSSLELGDSALYFCASSVVRVGTDTQYFGPGTRLTVL.

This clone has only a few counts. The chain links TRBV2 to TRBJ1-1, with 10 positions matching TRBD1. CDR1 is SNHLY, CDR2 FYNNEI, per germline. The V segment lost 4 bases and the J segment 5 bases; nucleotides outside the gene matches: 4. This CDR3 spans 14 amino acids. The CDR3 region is CASSGQGARTEAFF. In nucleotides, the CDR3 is TGTGCCAGCAGTGGACAGGGGGCGAGGACTGAAGCTTTCTTT.